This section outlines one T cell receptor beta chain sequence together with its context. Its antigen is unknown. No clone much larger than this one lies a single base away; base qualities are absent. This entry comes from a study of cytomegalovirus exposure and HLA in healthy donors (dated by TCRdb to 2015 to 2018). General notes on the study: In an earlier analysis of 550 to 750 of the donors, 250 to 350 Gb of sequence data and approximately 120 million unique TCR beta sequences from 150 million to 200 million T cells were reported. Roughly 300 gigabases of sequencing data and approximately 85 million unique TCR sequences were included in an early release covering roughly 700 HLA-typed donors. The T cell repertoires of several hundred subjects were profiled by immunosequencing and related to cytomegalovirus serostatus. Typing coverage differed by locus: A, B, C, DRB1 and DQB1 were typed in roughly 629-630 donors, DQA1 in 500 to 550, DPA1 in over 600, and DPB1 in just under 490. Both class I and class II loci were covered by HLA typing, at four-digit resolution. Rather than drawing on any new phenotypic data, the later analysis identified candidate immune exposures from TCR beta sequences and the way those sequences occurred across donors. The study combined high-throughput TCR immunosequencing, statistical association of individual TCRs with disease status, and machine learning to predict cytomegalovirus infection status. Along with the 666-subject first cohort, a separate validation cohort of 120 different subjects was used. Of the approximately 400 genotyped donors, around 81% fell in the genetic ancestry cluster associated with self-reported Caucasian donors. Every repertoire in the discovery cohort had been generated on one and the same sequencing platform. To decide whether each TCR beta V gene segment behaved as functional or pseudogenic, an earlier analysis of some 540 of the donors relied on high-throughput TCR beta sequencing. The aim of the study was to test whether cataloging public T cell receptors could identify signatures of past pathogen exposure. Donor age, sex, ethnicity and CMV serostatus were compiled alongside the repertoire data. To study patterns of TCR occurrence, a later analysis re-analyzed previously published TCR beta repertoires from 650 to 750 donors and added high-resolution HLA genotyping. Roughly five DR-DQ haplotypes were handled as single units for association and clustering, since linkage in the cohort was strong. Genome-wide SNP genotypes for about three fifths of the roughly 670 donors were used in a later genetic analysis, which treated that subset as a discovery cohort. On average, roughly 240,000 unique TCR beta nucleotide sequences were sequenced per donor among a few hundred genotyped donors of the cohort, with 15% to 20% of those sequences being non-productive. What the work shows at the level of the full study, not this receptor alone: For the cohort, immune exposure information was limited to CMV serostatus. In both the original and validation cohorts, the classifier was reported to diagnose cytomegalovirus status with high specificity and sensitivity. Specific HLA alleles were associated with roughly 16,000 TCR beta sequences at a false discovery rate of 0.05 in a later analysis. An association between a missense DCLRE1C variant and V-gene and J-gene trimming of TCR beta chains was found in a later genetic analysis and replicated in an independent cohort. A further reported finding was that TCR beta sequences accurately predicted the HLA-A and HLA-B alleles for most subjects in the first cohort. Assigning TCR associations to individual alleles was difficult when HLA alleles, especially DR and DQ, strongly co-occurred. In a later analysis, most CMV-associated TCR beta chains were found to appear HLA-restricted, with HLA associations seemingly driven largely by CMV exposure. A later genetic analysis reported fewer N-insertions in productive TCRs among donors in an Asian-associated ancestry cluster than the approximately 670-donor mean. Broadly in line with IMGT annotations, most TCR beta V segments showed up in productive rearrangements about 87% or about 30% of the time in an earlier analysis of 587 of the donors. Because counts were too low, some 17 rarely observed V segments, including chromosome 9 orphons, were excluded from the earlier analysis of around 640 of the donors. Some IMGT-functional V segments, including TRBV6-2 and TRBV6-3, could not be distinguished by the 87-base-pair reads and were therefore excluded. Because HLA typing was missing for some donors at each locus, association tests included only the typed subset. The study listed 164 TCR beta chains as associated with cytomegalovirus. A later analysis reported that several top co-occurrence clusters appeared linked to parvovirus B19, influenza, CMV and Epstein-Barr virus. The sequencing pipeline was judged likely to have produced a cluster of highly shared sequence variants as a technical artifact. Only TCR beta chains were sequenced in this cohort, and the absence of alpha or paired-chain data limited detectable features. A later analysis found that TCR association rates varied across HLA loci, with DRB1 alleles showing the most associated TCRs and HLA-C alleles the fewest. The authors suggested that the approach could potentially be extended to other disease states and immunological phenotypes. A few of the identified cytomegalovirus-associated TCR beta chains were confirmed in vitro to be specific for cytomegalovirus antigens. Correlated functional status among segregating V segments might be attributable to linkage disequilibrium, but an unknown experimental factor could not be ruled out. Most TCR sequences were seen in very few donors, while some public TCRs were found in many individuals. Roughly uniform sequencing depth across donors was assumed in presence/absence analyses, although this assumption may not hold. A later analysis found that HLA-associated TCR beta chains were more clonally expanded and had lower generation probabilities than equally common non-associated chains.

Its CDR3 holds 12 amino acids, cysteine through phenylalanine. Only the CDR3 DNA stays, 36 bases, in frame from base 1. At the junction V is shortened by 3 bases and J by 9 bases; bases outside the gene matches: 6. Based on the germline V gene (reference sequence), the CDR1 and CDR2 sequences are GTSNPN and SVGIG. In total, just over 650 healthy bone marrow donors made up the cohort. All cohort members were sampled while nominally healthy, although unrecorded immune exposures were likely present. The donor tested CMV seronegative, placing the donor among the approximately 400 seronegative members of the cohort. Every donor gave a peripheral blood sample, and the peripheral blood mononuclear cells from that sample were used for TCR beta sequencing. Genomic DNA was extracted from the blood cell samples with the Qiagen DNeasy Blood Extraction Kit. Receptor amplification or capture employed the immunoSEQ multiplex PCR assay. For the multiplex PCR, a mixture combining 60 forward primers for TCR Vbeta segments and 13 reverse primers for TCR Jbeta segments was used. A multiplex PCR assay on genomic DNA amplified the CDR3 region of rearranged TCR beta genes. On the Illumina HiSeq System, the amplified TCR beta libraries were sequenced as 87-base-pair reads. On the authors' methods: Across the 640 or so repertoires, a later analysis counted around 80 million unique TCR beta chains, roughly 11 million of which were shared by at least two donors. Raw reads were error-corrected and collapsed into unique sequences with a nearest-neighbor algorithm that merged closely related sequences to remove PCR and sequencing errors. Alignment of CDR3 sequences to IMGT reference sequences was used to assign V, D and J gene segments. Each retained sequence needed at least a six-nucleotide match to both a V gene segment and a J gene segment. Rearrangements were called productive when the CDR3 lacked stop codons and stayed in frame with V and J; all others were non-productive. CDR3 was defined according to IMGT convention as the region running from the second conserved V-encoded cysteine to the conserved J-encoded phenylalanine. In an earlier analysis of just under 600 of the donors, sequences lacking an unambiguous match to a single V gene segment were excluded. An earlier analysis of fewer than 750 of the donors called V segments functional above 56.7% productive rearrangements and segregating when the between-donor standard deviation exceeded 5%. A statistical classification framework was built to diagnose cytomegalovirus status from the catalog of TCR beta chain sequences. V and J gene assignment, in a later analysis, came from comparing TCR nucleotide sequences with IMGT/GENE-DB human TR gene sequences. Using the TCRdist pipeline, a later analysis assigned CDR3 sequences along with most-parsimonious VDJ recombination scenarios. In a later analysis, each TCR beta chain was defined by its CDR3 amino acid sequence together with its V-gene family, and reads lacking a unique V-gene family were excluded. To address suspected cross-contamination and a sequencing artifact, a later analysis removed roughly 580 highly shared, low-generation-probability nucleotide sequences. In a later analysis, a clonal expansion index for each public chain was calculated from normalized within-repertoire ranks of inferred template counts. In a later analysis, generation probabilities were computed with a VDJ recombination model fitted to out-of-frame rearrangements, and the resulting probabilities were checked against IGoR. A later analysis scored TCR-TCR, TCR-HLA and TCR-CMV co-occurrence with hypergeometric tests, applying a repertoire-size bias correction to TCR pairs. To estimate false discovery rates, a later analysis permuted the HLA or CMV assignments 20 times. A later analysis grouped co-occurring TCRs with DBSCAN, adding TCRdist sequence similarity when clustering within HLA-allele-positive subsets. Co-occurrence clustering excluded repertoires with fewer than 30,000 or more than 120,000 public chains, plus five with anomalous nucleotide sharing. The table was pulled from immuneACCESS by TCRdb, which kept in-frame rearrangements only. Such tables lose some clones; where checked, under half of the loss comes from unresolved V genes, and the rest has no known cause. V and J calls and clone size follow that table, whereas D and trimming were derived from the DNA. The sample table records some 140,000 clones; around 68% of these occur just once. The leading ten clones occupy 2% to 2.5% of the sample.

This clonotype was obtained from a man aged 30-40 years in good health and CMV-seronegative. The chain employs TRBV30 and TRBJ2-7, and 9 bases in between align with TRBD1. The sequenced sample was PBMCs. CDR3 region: CAWSTDRGGQYF. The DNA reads TGTGCCTGGAGCACGGACAGGGGAGGGCAGTACTTC.